This TCR beta chain was documented in a study of T cell changes during pregnancy in multiple sclerosis. The CDR3 consists of 16 residues. The V gene end was trimmed by 4 bases and the J gene end by 5 bases; junction bases not matched to a gene: 8. CDR1 and CDR2 (germline): MGHRA, YSYEKL. This table comes from immunoSEQ multiplex PCR, and its TCRdb copy is limited to in-frame clones, with some not included. The table lists approximately 64,000 clones, 92% of them singletons. The sequence was collected from a female donor with multiple sclerosis, enrolled in a pregnancy study. Material: peripheral blood, obtained in the first trimester of pregnancy. The rearrangement uses TRBV4-1 and TRBJ2-2, with TRBD2 matching over 9 bases. The CDR3 loop reads CASSRPGLALTGELFF. The CDR3 region has the DNA TGCGCCAGCAGCCGCCCGGGACTAGCATTAACCGGGGAGCTGTTTTTT.